The 22 T cell receptor beta chains given below trace back to one sample, sequenced in a study of shared clonotypes between healthy human individuals. Data came from immunoSEQ multiplex PCR; TCRdb stores just in-frame clones and leaves some out. The data hold more than 400,000 clones, with 95% to 97% observed a single time. Source material: naive CD4+ T cells sorted from blood. Subset meaning: CD45RA+ positively selected. These receptors were obtained from a woman aged 25-40 years in good health.

The CDR3, as DNA: TGTGCCTGGAGTCCAGACGGGACCTCCTACGAGCAGTACTTC. Translation gives CAWSPDGTSYEQYF. The chain recombines TRBV30 with TRBJ2-7; either TRBD1 or TRBD2 may supply D (5 bases each). V lost 2 bases, J lost 0 bases, and 11 bases lay in between. The CDR3 runs to 14 residues. Germline-derived CDR1 and CDR2 are GTSNPN and SVGIG (reference sequence). Variable domain in full (rest from reference TRBV30 and TRBJ2-7): SQTIHQWPATLVQPVGSPLSLECTVEGTSNPNLYWYRQAAGRGLQLLFYSVGIGQISSEVPQNLSASRPQDRQFILSSKKLLLSDSGFYLCAWSPDGTSYEQYFGPGTRLTVT.

The V gene is TRBV5-1, the J gene TRBJ2-7; tentatively, D is TRBD1 or TRBD2 (5 bases each). V was trimmed by 1 base and J by 0 bases, leaving 8 bases between them. The CDR3 is 14 residues long. Germline loops: CDR1 SGHRS, CDR2 YFSETQ. CDR3 nucleotide sequence: TGCGCCAGCAGCTTGAAGGGGAGCTCCTACGAGCAGTACTTC. Translating gives CASSLKGSSYEQYF.

V gene TRBV28 combines with J gene TRBJ1-1; D call uncertain. Per the germline V gene, CDR1 is MDHEN and CDR2 is SYDVKM. Trimming cost V 5 bases and J 11 bases, with 12 bases left between them. The CDR3 spans 11 residues. The CDR3 nucleotides read TGTGCCAGCAGTGCTTGGGGTAATGCTTTCTTT. As protein: CASSAWGNAFF.

The rearrangement uses TRBV7-8 and TRBJ2-1, with D hard to call. There are 14 residues in the CDR3. Trimming took off 3 bases at V and 9 bases at J, with 15 bases between the two ends. Germline V gene data show CDR1 as SGHVS and CDR2 as FQNEAQ. CDR3 sequence: CASSFIQVYGEQFF. In DNA form, the CDR3 reads TGTGCCAGCAGCTTTATCCAAGTCTATGGTGAGCAGTTCTTC.

The chain combines TRBV28 with TRBJ1-1, with 7 bases fitting TRBD1. Per the germline V gene, CDR1 is MDHEN and CDR2 is SYDVKM. This CDR3 is 12 amino acids long. Losses at the gene ends were 5 bases for V and 10 bases for J; bases not matched to a gene: 7. The CDR3 bases are TGTGCCAGCAGTGAGGGGGCAAGTCGAGCTTTCTTT. This translates into CASSEGASRAFF.

The rearrangement uses TRBV7-3 and TRBJ2-2, with TRBD1 matching over 7 bases. The CDR3 has 14 residues. Unmatched junction bases numbered 6, after V lost 4 bases and J lost 7 bases. Germline assignment: CDR1 SGHTA and CDR2 FQGTGA. The CDR3 coding sequence is TGTGCCAGCAGCTCGGGACAGATCGGCGGGGAGCTGTTTTTT. It translates to CASSSGQIGGELFF. The full variable domain, with the rest looked up from reference TRBV7-3 and TRBJ2-2, is GAGVSQTPSNKVTEKGKYVELRCDPISGHTALYWYRQSLGQGPEFLIYFQGTGAADDSGLPNDRFFAVRPEGSVSTLKIQRTERGDSAVYLCASSSGQIGGELFFGEGSRLTVL.

The chain couples TRBV29-1 to TRBJ2-7, with D maybe TRBD1 (5 bases). This CDR3 is 12 amino acids long. Germline V gene sequence: CDR1 SQVTM, CDR2 ANQGSEA. Trimming pared 4 bases from V and 3 bases from J, leaving 10 bases between. The CDR3 nucleotides read TGCAGCGTTGTATCAGGGTTCTACGAGCAGTACTTC. As protein: CSVVSGFYEQYF.

The chain links TRBV10-2 to TRBJ2-7; 9 positions agree with TRBD1. The V gene's germline CDR1 is WSHSY and CDR2 SAAADI. Trimming removed 3 bases from V and 2 bases from J; junction bases left unmatched: 8. The CDR3 extends over 16 amino acids. CDR3 in DNA: TGCGCCAGCAGTGACCAAACAGGGGGCAACCCCTACGAGCAGTACTTC. This translates into CASSDQTGGNPYEQYF.

The chain recombines TRBV27 with TRBJ2-5, with 15 positions matching TRBD2. TRBJ2-7 explains the end of the DNA better; the J call may be wrong. This CDR3 is 18 amino acids long. Germline CDR1 is MNHEY and CDR2 is SMNVEV (reference sequence). CDR3 residues: CASSQRRRGLAGGSEQYF. CDR3 in DNA: TGTGCCAGCAGTCAACGAAGGCGGGGACTAGCGGGAGGTAGCGAGCAGTACTTC.

The chain joins TRBV5-1 to TRBJ2-2; D is perhaps TRBD1 (6 bases). The CDR3 is 15 residues long. V lost 6 bases and J 4 bases, leaving 16 bases between the germline ends. Germline CDR1 reads SGHRS; CDR2 reads YFSETQ. CDR3: CASTWGQEFTGELFF. The CDR3 nucleotides are TGCGCCAGCACCTGGGGGCAGGAGTTCACCGGGGAGCTGTTTTTT.

The chain carries TRBV7-3 and TRBJ2-2; D may be TRBD1 (6 bases). Trimming pared 2 bases from V and 1 base from J, leaving 11 bases between. This CDR3 spans 16 amino acids. Germline CDR1 is SGHTA and CDR2 is FQGTGA. This chain's CDR3 is CASSLRPGVNTGELFF. As DNA, the CDR3 is TGTGCCAGCAGCTTACGCCCAGGGGTGAACACCGGGGAGCTGTTTTTT.

This chain links TRBV7-2 with TRBJ1-1; TRBD1 matches 7 bases. V dropped 4 bases and J dropped 7; count of bases not matched to a gene: 6. In germline, CDR1 is SGHTA, CDR2 FQGNSA. The CDR3 has 13 amino acids. Here the CDR3 DNA reads TGTGCCAGCAGCTCGGGGACAGCCAATGAAGCTTTCTTT. This codes for CASSSGTANEAFF.

The count of this clone is one. The V call is TRBV5-4, the J call TRBJ2-6; D remains unclear. This CDR3 contains 17 residues. Germline V lookup: CDR1 SGHNT, CDR2 YYREEE (reference sequence). The V end was cut by 4 bases, the J end by 0 bases, with 14 bases between. The CDR3 bases are TGTGCCAGCAGCCTCCGGGTGGGCACCTCTGGGGCCAACGTCCTGACTTTC. This gives the protein CASSLRVGTSGANVLTF.

This chain joins TRBV28 and TRBJ1-2, with a weak D call TRBD1 (6 bases). The CDR3 sequence is 14 residues long. Between the trimmed V and J ends, which lost 10 bases and 4 bases, there was a span of 19 bases. CDR1 is MDHEN and CDR2 is SYDVKM in the germline V gene. DNA of the CDR3: TGTGCCATCGAGTCCCCAGGACAGCCCTATGGCTACACCTTC. Amino acids: CAIESPGQPYGYTF.

J is TRBJ2-1 and V is TRBV28, with 7 bases that match TRBD1. The CDR3 extends over 12 amino acids. V dropped 6 bases and J dropped 8; count of bases not matched to a gene: 4. The germline V gene has CDR1 MDHEN and CDR2 SYDVKM. Written as DNA, the CDR3 is TGTGCCAGCAGAACCACAGGGGATGAGCAGTTCTTC. Translation gives CASRTTGDEQFF.

The chain employs TRBV19 and TRBJ1-5, with no clear D. Germline values: CDR1 LNHDA, CDR2 SQIVND (reference sequence). The CDR3 covers 13 residues. The V end lost 1 base, the J end lost 7 bases, and 8 bases lay between the germline ends. CDR3 protein: CASSIGQAQPQHF. The CDR3 DNA reads TGTGCCAGTAGTATAGGGCAGGCCCAGCCCCAGCATTTT.

The chain joins TRBV28 to TRBJ1-2; 7 positions agree with TRBD1. The CDR3 runs to 14 residues. CDR1 MDHEN and CDR2 SYDVKM come from the germline V gene. Trimming took 6 bases from V and 5 from J; bases not matched to a gene: 9. CDR3 coding DNA: TGTGCCAGCAGATCCGGGACAGAAAAATATGGCTACACCTTC. Its translation: CASRSGTEKYGYTF.

The chain employs TRBV7-9 and TRBJ1-2; perhaps TRBD1 as D (5 bases). This CDR3 has 13 residues. V lost 1 base and J lost 5, with 8 bases in between. Per germline, CDR1 SEHNR and CDR2 FQNEAQ (reference sequence). CDR3 sequence reads: CASSLETGYGYTF. For the CDR3, the DNA is TGTGCCAGCAGCTTAGAAACAGGATATGGCTACACCTTC.

This sequence joins TRBV28 and TRBJ2-1; 10 positions agree with TRBD2. The CDR3 loop spans 16 amino acids. CDR1 and CDR2 (germline): MDHEN, SYDVKM. J gave up 7 bases and V 5 bases, and 11 bases lay outside the gene matches. The CDR3 spells CASSAPSSGRWNEQFF. CDR3 in DNA: TGTGCCAGCAGTGCCCCATCTAGCGGGAGATGGAATGAGCAGTTCTTC.

V and J are TRBV7-2 and TRBJ2-3; D remains unclear. Germline assignment: CDR1 SGHTA and CDR2 FQGNSA. Between the trimmed V and J ends, which lost 4 bases and 2 bases, there was a span of 10 bases. This CDR3 is built from 14 residues. Here the CDR3 reads CASSSYPITDTQYF. The CDR3 DNA reads TGTGCCAGCAGCTCCTACCCCATCACAGATACGCAGTATTTT.

The chain uses TRBV7-8 and TRBJ1-2, with D unclear. V lost 1 base to trimming and J lost 4 bases, with 13 bases between them. Germline CDR1 is SGHVS and CDR2 is FQNEAQ. CDR3 length equals 15 residues. As DNA, the CDR3 is TGTGCCAGCAGCTTAGTGTCGGCAGGCCCCTATGGCTACACCTTC. It yields the protein CASSLVSAGPYGYTF.

The chain links TRBV28 to TRBJ2-2; 7 bases are shared with TRBD2. V shed 4 bases and J 4 bases; nucleotides not matched to a gene: 6. CDR3 length equals 15 residues. CDR1 MDHEN and CDR2 SYDVKM come from the germline V gene. The CDR3 here is CASSWAGDGTGELFF. The CDR3 DNA sequence: TGTGCCAGCAGTTGGGCGGGAGACGGCACCGGGGAGCTGTTTTTT.